The entry that follows covers one T cell receptor beta chain sequence. Its antigen is unknown. This sample was taken from a study of shared clonotypes between healthy human individuals. Measured with immunoSEQ multiplex PCR; TCRdb has only the in-frame clones, and not every one. Among some 1.5 million clones listed, about 98% were seen once. Notes on the study in general: For naive CD4 cells, roughly 4.6% of clonotypes were shared across a handful of donors.

The sequenced material came from naive CD4+ T cells sorted from blood. The subset was: CD45RA+ positively selected. This clonotype originated in a man younger than 45 in good health.

CDR3 in DNA: TGTGCCAGCAGCCCAGTGACAGGGTTAAACTATGGCTACACCTTC. This sequence encodes CASSPVTGLNYGYTF. The J gene is TRBJ1-2, the V gene TRBV5-4; 7 positions agree with TRBD1. CDR1 and CDR2 from the germline V gene are SGHNT and YYREEE (reference sequence). V was clipped by 4 bases and J by 2 bases; unmatched bases: 8. The CDR3 spans 15 residues.